Below are 28 T cell receptor beta chains sequenced from a single sample in a study of blood T cell repertoires in COVID-19. Profiled with immunoSEQ multiplex PCR; TCRdb holds only in-frame clones, not every one. The sample consists of roughly 250,000 clones, around nine tenths of them appearing once. Sequences were obtained from peripheral blood. These receptors all come from a man aged 30-40 years with acute or convalescent COVID-19.

The chain joins TRBV4-1 to TRBJ2-1; 13 positions agree with TRBD2. CDR3 size: 22 residues. CDR1 and CDR2 from the germline V gene are MGHRA and YSYEKL. Trimming at V came to 4 bases and at J to 8 bases, leaving 26 bases not matched to a gene. In nucleotides, the CDR3 is TGCGCCAGCAGCCGCTTTATGGTTTTGTCAGAGCTTACTAGCGGGGGGGCCGATGAGCAGTTCTTC. Translating gives CASSRFMVLSELTSGGADEQFF.

V and J are TRBV30 and TRBJ1-3; D is uncertain. This CDR3 spans 12 amino acids. Looked up from germline, CDR1 is GTSNPN and CDR2 is SVGIG (reference sequence). V was trimmed by 8 bases and J by 1 base, leaving 9 bases between them. CDR3 amino acids: CAGLFSGNTIYF. The CDR3 coding sequence is TGTGCCGGGCTTTTTTCTGGAAACACCATATATTTT. The full variable domain, completed using reference TRBV30 and TRBJ1-3, is SQTIHQWPATLVQPVGSPLSLECTVEGTSNPNLYWYRQAAGRGLQLLFYSVGIGQISSEVPQNLSASRPQDRQFILSSKKLLLSDSGFYLCAGLFSGNTIYFGEGSWLTVV.

This clone was counted only a few times. V usage is TRBV7-9 and J usage is TRBJ1-5; possible D gene TRBD1, 5 bases. This CDR3 is built from 13 residues. CDR1 and CDR2 from the germline V gene are SEHNR and FQNEAQ (reference sequence). V lost 4 bases, J lost 4 bases, and 8 bases lay in between. DNA for the CDR3: TGTGCCAGCAGCTCAGACAGTAATCAGCCCCAGCATTTT. It yields the protein CASSSDSNQPQHF.

To note about this clone: The germline gene is not matched at one end of the junction; a read error may be the cause. J is TRBJ1-1 and V is TRBV5-1; D uncertain. Germline CDR1 SGHRS, CDR2 YFSETQ. The CDR3 has 11 amino acids. CDR3: CASSKTSNGDF. The CDR3 bases are TGCGCCAGCTCTAAAACAAGTAACGGAGACTTT.

This chain connects TRBV15 to TRBJ1-1; D not certain. Germline CDR1 reads LNHNV; CDR2 reads YYDKDF (reference sequence). V was clipped by 0 bases and J by 4 bases, with 6 bases between them. The CDR3 has 13 amino acids. The CDR3 loop reads CATSRDVFTEAFF. CDR3 coding DNA: TGTGCCACCAGCAGAGACGTCTTCACTGAAGCTTTCTTT.

V gene TRBV27 combines with J gene TRBJ1-1; D gene ambiguous. CDR1 is MNHEY, CDR2 SMNVEV, per germline (reference sequence). The length of the CDR3 is 13 residues. V was shortened by 1 base and J by 4 bases, with 7 bases between the two germline ends. In DNA form, the CDR3 reads TGTGCCAGCAGTTTATTCCGGGGCACTGAAGCTTTCTTT. Amino acid sequence: CASSLFRGTEAFF.

To note about this clone: This CDR3 is also generated by other DNA sequences in the sample. CDR3 protein: CASSLGTSGYEQYF. The CDR3, as DNA: TGTGCCAGCTCACTAGGGACTAGCGGCTACGAGCAGTACTTC. The chain is built from TRBV18 and TRBJ2-7; 11 bases agree with TRBD2. V dropped 4 bases and J dropped 3; count of bases not matched to a gene: 2. CDR3 length equals 14 residues. Germline V lookup: CDR1 KGHSH, CDR2 LQKENI.

The sample holds a few counts of this clone. V usage is TRBV5-4 and J usage is TRBJ1-6, with TRBD1 matching over 7 bases. There are 14 residues in the CDR3. The V gene's germline CDR1 is SGHNT and CDR2 YYREEE (reference sequence). J gave up 5 bases and V 5 bases, and 4 bases lay outside the gene matches. The CDR3 reads CASRTTGDNSPLHF. In DNA, the CDR3 is TGTGCCAGCAGAACAACAGGGGATAATTCACCCCTCCACTTT.

The chain uses TRBV6-5 and TRBJ2-7; tentatively, D is TRBD2 (5 bases). The length of the CDR3 is 15 residues. Trimming took off 7 bases at V and 5 bases at J, with 21 bases between the two ends. Germline assignment: CDR1 MNHEY and CDR2 SVGAGI. CDR3 residues: CASTTDLLGADEQYF. CDR3 DNA sequence: TGTGCCAGCACTACCGACCTGTTGGGAGCTGACGAGCAGTACTTC.

The genes are TRBV27 and TRBJ2-1; TRBD2 matches 7 bases. Germline CDR1 MNHEY, CDR2 SMNVEV (reference sequence). J was trimmed by 5 bases and V by 8 bases; bases with no gene match: 12. This CDR3 spans 15 amino acids. CDR3 in DNA: TGTGCCAGCTGGGCGGGGGACTCCTCGCACAATGAGCAGTTCTTC. Amino acids: CASWAGDSSHNEQFF.

This clone has more than one count but fewer than ten. The chain is built from TRBV28 and TRBJ1-1; unclear D gene. This CDR3 has 13 amino acids. Trimming cost V 5 bases and J 1 base, with 8 bases left between them. Per the germline V gene, CDR1 is MDHEN and CDR2 is SYDVKM. CDR3 protein: CASSVQWNTEAFF. The CDR3 DNA follows: TGTGCCAGCAGTGTACAGTGGAACACTGAAGCTTTCTTT.

This sequence joins TRBV5-1 and TRBJ2-7; TRBD1 matches 7 bases. Germline lookup yields CDR1 SGHRS and CDR2 YFSETQ. This CDR3 has 18 amino acids. Germline trimming cut 6 bases from V and 3 bases from J; bases unmatched to any gene: 21. CDR3 coding DNA: TGCGCCAGCAAACTTGGGGCAGGGGGAACCCCTCTCGACTACGAGCAGTACTTC. Translated, it gives CASKLGAGGTPLDYEQYF.

This clone has a single count. The chain links TRBV29-1 to TRBJ2-2, with 8 bases that match TRBD2. From germline, CDR1 is SQVTM and CDR2 ANQGSEA. The CDR3 contains 14 residues. With V trimmed by 4 bases and J by 2 bases, 3 bases remained unmatched. CDR3 amino acids: CSVGGTSNTGELFF. The CDR3 bases are TGCAGCGTTGGGGGGACTAGTAACACCGGGGAGCTGTTTTTT.

This rearrangement joins TRBV6-5 to TRBJ2-1; the D gene is possibly TRBD1 (5 bases). V was shortened by 5 bases and J by 4 bases, with 12 bases between the two germline ends. Germline V lookup: CDR1 MNHEY, CDR2 SVGAGI. CDR3 length equals 14 residues. In DNA, the CDR3 is TGTGCCAGCAGTCCGACAGAAAGATACAATGAGCAGTTCTTC. Translated: CASSPTERYNEQFF.

The J gene is TRBJ1-6, the V gene TRBV5-1, with TRBD1 as a possible D gene (6 bases). Trimming took 6 bases from V and 5 from J, leaving 18 bases between them. Germline CDR1 and CDR2: SGHRS and YFSETQ. This CDR3 is 16 amino acids long. The CDR3 spells CASNLGHAYDNSPLHF. The DNA for the CDR3 is TGCGCCAGCAATTTGGGACATGCTTACGATAATTCACCCCTCCACTTT.

The V and J genes are TRBV12-3 or TRBV12-4 and TRBJ1-6, with D possibly being TRBD1 (6 bases). The CDR3 contains 13 residues. Trimming pared 6 bases from V and 8 bases from J, leaving 11 bases between. CDR3 DNA sequence: TGTGCCAGCAGACAGGGCCACGATTCACCCCTCCACTTT. Translated, it gives CASRQGHDSPLHF.

The chain combines TRBV6-5 with TRBJ2-7; TRBD1 agrees at 8 bases. From germline, CDR1 is MNHEY and CDR2 SVGAGI. The ends lost 6 bases at V and 6 bases at J; junction bases unmatched: 10. The length of the CDR3 is 14 residues. The CDR3 spells CASSTLTGEAEQYF. CDR3 nucleotides: TGTGCCAGCAGCACACTGACAGGGGAAGCCGAGCAGTACTTC.

The gene calls are TRBV24-1 and TRBJ2-3; 10 bases fit TRBD2. Per the germline V gene, CDR1 is KGHDR and CDR2 is SFDVKD. This CDR3 region has 17 residues. The V and J ends lost 2 bases and 0 bases, in that order; junction bases with no gene match: 4. The CDR3 loop is CATSDSGLAESTDTQYF. The CDR3 DNA reads as TGTGCCACCAGTGATTCAGGACTAGCGGAGAGCACAGATACGCAGTATTTT.

The chain uses TRBV5-1 and TRBJ2-3; D is uncertain. Germline V CDR1 and CDR2: SGHRS, YFSETQ. This CDR3 region has 15 residues. The V end was cut by 0 bases, the J end by 2 bases, with 10 bases between. CDR3 DNA: TGCGCCAGCAGCTTGGTCCGGCGGTTCACAGATACGCAGTATTTT. It translates to CASSLVRRFTDTQYF.

The rearrangement links TRBV30 to TRBJ1-2; 7 nucleotides match TRBD1. The trim removed 3 bases at V and 4 bases at J, leaving 17 bases unmatched. Germline values: CDR1 GTSNPN, CDR2 SVGIG (reference sequence). The CDR3 spans 17 residues. CDR3 sequence: CAWSGRAIRQGVYGYTF. In DNA, the CDR3 is TGTGCCTGGAGCGGGAGGGCCATCCGACAGGGAGTCTATGGCTACACCTTC.

The chain carries TRBV25-1 and TRBJ2-1, with D tentatively TRBD1 (6 bases). The CDR3 runs 15 residues. Trimming took 0 bases from V and 8 from J, leaving 14 bases between them. In germline, CDR1 is MGHDK, CDR2 SYGVNS. The CDR3 protein is CASSEYLGAVYEQFF. In DNA form, the CDR3 reads TGTGCCAGCAGTGAATATCTGGGGGCGGTTTATGAGCAGTTCTTC.

The gene calls are TRBV4-2 and TRBJ2-1, with 7 positions matching TRBD1. The junction had 7 bases not matched to a gene; V was cut back by 4 bases and J by 4 bases. There are 15 residues in the CDR3. Germline CDR1 and CDR2: LGHNA and YNFKEQ. The CDR3 region has the DNA TGTGCCAGCAGCCCGAATGTGGGACAGTACAATGAGCAGTTCTTC. It encodes CASSPNVGQYNEQFF.

This clone was found a few times. The chain joins TRBV2 to TRBJ2-1; 13 bases fit TRBD2. Germline CDR1 reads SNHLY; CDR2 reads FYNNEI. Germline trimming cut 10 bases from V and 2 bases from J; bases unmatched to any gene: 8. CDR3 length: 16 residues. The chain's CDR3 is CAIRLAGGGAYNEQFF. CDR3 nucleotide sequence: TGTGCCATCAGACTAGCGGGGGGCGGCGCCTACAATGAGCAGTTCTTC.

The chain is built from TRBV6-7 and TRBJ2-1, with 7 positions matching TRBD2. TRBV6-7 is classed as an ORF, of uncertain function. The CDR3 contains 13 residues. J was trimmed by 5 bases and V by 7 bases; bases with no gene match: 5. The CDR3 DNA follows: TGTGCCAGCACCCATCTAGCGGACAATGAGCAGTTCTTC. Protein product: CASTHLADNEQFF.

The chain has TRBV12-3 or TRBV12-4 and TRBJ2-5, with TRBD2 identical over 10 bases. CDR3 length: 13 amino acids. Losses at the gene ends were 8 bases for V and 1 base for J; bases not matched to a gene: 1. The CDR3: CASRTSGQETQYF. The CDR3 region has the DNA TGTGCCAGCCGGACTAGCGGCCAAGAGACCCAGTACTTC.

V gene TRBV6-6 combines with J gene TRBJ1-4; D is undetermined. Germline V gene lookup returns CDR1 MNHNY and CDR2 SVGAGI (reference sequence). V was cut by 8 bases and J by 0 bases, with 13 bases left in between. This CDR3 comprises 15 residues. The CDR3 is CASRLYSATNEKLFF. CDR3 nucleotides: TGTGCCAGCCGTCTTTACAGTGCAACTAATGAAAAACTGTTTTTT.

This clone appeared a few times. V and J are TRBV10-2 and TRBJ1-2; TRBD1 aligns across 8 bases. V was clipped by 6 bases and J by 0 bases; unmatched bases: 9. The germline V gene encodes CDR1 WSHSY and CDR2 SAAADI. There are 16 residues in the CDR3. CDR3 in DNA: TGCGCCAGCAGGCCCGTGGACAGGGCAACTAACTATGGCTACACCTTC. Its protein product is CASRPVDRATNYGYTF.

This clone was picked up a small number of times. The chain combines TRBV12-3 or TRBV12-4 with TRBJ1-1; D gene ambiguous. Trimming took off 3 bases at V and 1 base at J, with 6 bases between the two ends. The CDR3 length is 13 residues. CDR3 amino acids: CASSFRENTEAFF. The CDR3 nucleotides are TGTGCCAGCAGTTTCCGAGAGAACACTGAAGCTTTCTTT.